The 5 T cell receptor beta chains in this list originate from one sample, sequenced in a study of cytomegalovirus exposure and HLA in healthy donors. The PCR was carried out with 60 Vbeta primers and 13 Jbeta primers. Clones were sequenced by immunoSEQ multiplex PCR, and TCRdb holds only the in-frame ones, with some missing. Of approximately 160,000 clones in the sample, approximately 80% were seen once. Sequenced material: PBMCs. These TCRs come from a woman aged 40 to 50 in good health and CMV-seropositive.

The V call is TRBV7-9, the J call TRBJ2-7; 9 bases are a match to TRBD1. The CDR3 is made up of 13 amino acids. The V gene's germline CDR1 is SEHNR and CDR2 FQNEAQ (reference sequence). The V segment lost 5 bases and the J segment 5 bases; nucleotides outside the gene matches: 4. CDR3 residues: CASSGTGRNEQYF. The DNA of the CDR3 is TGTGCCAGCAGCGGGACAGGGCGGAACGAGCAGTACTTC.

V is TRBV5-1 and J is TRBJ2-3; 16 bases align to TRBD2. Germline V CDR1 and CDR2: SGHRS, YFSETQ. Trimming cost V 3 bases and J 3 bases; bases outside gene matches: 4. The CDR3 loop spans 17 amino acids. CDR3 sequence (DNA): TGCGCCAGCAGCTCGGGGACTAGCGGGGGGGGAACAGATACGCAGTATTTT. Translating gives CASSSGTSGGGTDTQYF.

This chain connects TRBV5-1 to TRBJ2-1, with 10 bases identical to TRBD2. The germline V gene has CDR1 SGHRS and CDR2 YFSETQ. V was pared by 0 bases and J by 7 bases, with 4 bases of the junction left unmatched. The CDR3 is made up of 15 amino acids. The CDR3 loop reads CASSLGGTSANEQFF. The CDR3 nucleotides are TGCGCCAGCAGCTTGGGCGGGACTAGCGCAAATGAGCAGTTCTTC.

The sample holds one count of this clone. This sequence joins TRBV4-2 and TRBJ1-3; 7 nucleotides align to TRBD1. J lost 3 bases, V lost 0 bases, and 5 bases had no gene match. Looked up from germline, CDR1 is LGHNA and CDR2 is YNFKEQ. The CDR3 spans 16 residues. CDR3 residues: CASSQDRQGSGNTIYF. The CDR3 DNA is TGTGCCAGCAGCCAAGATAGACAGGGCAGTGGAAACACCATATATTTT.

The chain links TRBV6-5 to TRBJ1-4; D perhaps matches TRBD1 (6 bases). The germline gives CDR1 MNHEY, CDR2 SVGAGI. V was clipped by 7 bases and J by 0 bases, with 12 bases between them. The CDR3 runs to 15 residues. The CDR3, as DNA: TGTGCCAGCACCTCCAGGGGTCCAACTAATGAAAAACTGTTTTTT. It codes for CASTSRGPTNEKLFF.